This TCR beta chain was profiled in a study of metastatic and nonmetastatic thyroid tumors. Study as a whole: Peripheral blood and tumor or nodule samples from malignant and benign thyroid patients were compared.

As for this clone: As yet, its antigen is unknown. One junction end does not reproduce the germline sequence, and a read error may be involved.

Every patient was untreated before thyroid surgery. Per the authors' pipeline: A classifier of distant metastasis in papillary thyroid cancer was built from CDR3 differences (across clinicopathological groups). Through MiXCR, TCRdb re-clonotyped the PCR reads. TCRdb's processing, not the authors' own work, is the source of the V and J calls. The sample holds about 42,000 clones, over 10% seen once. CDR3 length equals 14 residues. Per the germline V gene, CDR1 is MDHEN and CDR2 is SYDVKM. Study conclusions and caveats: Significantly greater TCR beta diversity was reportedly found in malignant thyroid tumors than in benign nodules (in blood and tumor).

Sequencing was performed on blood. This chain links TRBV28 with TRBJ1-2, with D unresolved. The clonotype originates from a male donor with papillary thyroid cancer or a benign thyroid nodule (not recorded which). Some clones in this sample may be carry-over from other donors' samples. Written as DNA, the CDR3 is TGTGCCAGCAGCTCCGTACAAGCCCGCTATGGCTACATCTTC. It codes for CASSSVQARYGYIF.